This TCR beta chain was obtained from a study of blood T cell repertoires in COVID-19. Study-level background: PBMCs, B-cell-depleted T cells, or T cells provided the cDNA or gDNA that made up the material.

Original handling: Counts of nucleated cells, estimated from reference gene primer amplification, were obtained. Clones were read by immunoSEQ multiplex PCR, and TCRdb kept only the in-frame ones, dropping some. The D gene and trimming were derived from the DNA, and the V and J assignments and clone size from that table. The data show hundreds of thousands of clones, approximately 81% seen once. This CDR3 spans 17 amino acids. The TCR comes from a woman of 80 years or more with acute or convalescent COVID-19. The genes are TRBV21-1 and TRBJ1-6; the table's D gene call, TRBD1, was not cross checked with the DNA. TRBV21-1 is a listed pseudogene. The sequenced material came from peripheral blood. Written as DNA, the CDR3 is TGTGCCAGCAGCAATGAAGCCCCTGGGCAGGTCTCTTCACCCCTCCACTTT. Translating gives CASSNEAPGQVSSPLHF.